Listed below are T cell receptor beta chains from one sample, sequenced in a study of CD8 T cells in Susac syndrome. TCRdb itself ran the immunoSEQ multiplex PCR reads through MiXCR, one entry per CDR3 protein. This table has 55,000 to 70,000 distinct CDR3 sequences, approximately 95% appearing once. The sample comprised CD8+ T cells from PBMCs. The receptors here all came from a human donor in good health. Both conserved end residues are part of each CDR3. Each record gives: clone size, V gene, D gene, J gene, CDR3 protein, CDR3 DNA. A D gene is named only where the DNA matches it firmly. A clone size is listed for some rows: how often the clone was seen (once, few, many), or a class if it is expanded.

size: NA; V: TRBV12-5; D: TRBD1; J: TRBJ2-5; CDR3: CASGDRGETQYF; DNA: TGTGCTAGTGGTGACAGGGGAGAGACCCAGTACTTC
size: NA; V: TRBV7-9; D: NA; J: TRBJ2-4; CDR3: CASTLGDFENIQYF; DNA: TGTGCCAGCACCCTAGGGGATTTCGAAAACATTCAGTACTTC
size: once; V: TRBV19; D: NA; J: TRBJ1-1; CDR3: CASARGENTEAFF; DNA: TGTGCCAGTGCGAGGGGAGAGAACACTGAAGCTTTCTTT
size: NA; V: TRBV14; D: NA; J: TRBJ1-2; CDR3: CASSQGTGLYTF; DNA: TGTGCCAGCAGCCAAGGGACCGGCCTCTACACCTTC
size: NA; V: TRBV7-2; D: NA; J: TRBJ1-5; CDR3: CASSSGGGNQPQHF; DNA: TGTGCCAGCAGCTCGGGGGGAGGCAATCAGCCCCAGCATTTT
size: NA; V: TRBV5-1; D: NA; J: TRBJ2-1; CDR3: CASSRVGGNEQFF; DNA: TGCGCCAGCAGCCGAGTAGGGGGCAATGAGCAGTTCTTC
size: NA; V: TRBV28; D: TRBD1; J: TRBJ2-1; CDR3: CASSSLAPGTGVNEQFF; DNA: TGTGCCAGCAGTTCCCTCGCCCCCGGGACAGGGGTCAATGAGCAGTTCTTC
size: NA; V: TRBV6-2/TRBV6-3; D: NA; J: TRBJ2-1; CDR3: CASSWDIEQFF; DNA: TGTGCCAGCAGTTGGGATATCGAGCAGTTCTTC
size: NA; V: TRBV30; D: NA; J: TRBJ1-4; CDR3: CAWLVQGTNEKLFF; DNA: TGTGCCTGGCTTGTACAGGGAACTAATGAAAAACTGTTTTTT
size: NA; V: TRBV4-3; D: TRBD2; J: TRBJ2-2; CDR3: CASSLAGGNTGELFF; DNA: TGCGCCAGCAGCCTGGCGGGGGGGAACACCGGGGAGCTGTTTTTT
size: NA; V: TRBV24-1; D: NA; J: TRBJ1-4; CDR3: CATSVGTNEKLFF; DNA: TGTGCCACCAGTGTCGGAACTAATGAAAAACTGTTTTTT
size: NA; V: TRBV27; D: NA; J: TRBJ1-2; CDR3: CASSLRSPNYGYTF; DNA: TGTGCCAGCAGTTTAAGGTCCCCTAACTATGGCTACACCTTC
size: NA; V: TRBV7-6; D: TRBD1; J: TRBJ1-5; CDR3: CASSPTDRGRGGPQHF; DNA: TGTGCCAGCAGCCCGACGGACAGGGGGCGAGGCGGGCCCCAGCATTTT
size: once; V: TRBV5-1; D: NA; J: TRBJ2-4; CDR3: CASSSRRVGSGPNIQYF; DNA: TGCGCCAGCAGCTCCAGACGGGTGGGTTCGGGGCCAAACATTCAGTACTTC
size: NA; V: TRBV29-1; D: NA; J: TRBJ2-2; CDR3: CSATPAGRDTGELFF; DNA: TGCAGCGCCACGCCGGCGGGTCGGGACACCGGGGAGCTGTTTTTT
size: NA; V: TRBV4-3; D: NA; J: TRBJ1-6; CDR3: CASSQEVFGAPLHF; DNA: TGCGCCAGCAGCCAAGAGGTCTTTGGGGCGCCCCTCCACTTT
size: NA; V: TRBV30; D: TRBD2; J: TRBJ2-7; CDR3: CAWSNLGLASEQYF; DNA: TGTGCCTGGAGTAATCTAGGACTAGCATCCGAGCAGTACTTC
size: NA; V: TRBV4-2; D: NA; J: TRBJ2-7; CDR3: CASSQGGGLTNYEQYF; DNA: TGTGCCAGCAGCCAAGGGGGGGGCCTCACGAATTACGAGCAGTACTTC
size: NA; V: TRBV4-2; D: NA; J: TRBJ1-5; CDR3: CASSQTMGDQPQHF; DNA: TGTGCCAGCAGCCAAACCATGGGCGATCAGCCCCAGCATTTT
size: NA; V: TRBV30; D: NA; J: TRBJ1-2; CDR3: CAWRAGSYRAGGYTF; DNA: TGTGCCTGGAGAGCAGGATCATACAGGGCAGGAGGCTACACCTTC
size: few; V: TRBV7-8; D: TRBD1; J: TRBJ1-2; CDR3: CASSLGQGRGYTF; DNA: TGTGCCAGCAGTTTAGGACAGGGCCGGGGCTACACCTTC
size: NA; V: TRBV9; D: NA; J: TRBJ2-7; CDR3: CASSVGASAGSSYEQYF; DNA: TGTGCCAGCAGCGTAGGGGCTTCAGCGGGCAGTTCCTACGAGCAGTACTTC
size: NA; V: TRBV5-1; D: NA; J: TRBJ1-1; CDR3: CATTTEGPNTEAFF; DNA: TGCGCCACGACCACTGAGGGACCGAACACTGAAGCTTTCTTT
size: NA; V: TRBV4-1; D: NA; J: TRBJ1-5; CDR3: CASSQMTNSNQPQHF; DNA: TGCGCCAGCAGCCAGATGACTAATAGCAATCAGCCCCAGCATTTT
size: few; V: TRBV27; D: NA; J: TRBJ2-7; CDR3: CASTLRGSHEQYF; DNA: TGTGCCAGCACCTTGAGGGGGTCCCACGAGCAGTACTTC
size: few; V: TRBV4-1; D: NA; J: TRBJ1-2; CDR3: CASSQDRGSNYGYTF; DNA: TGCGCCAGCAGCCAAGATCGCGGATCTAACTATGGCTACACCTTC
size: NA; V: TRBV7-9; D: NA; J: TRBJ2-7; CDR3: CASSSFPPAYEQYF; DNA: TGTGCCAGCAGCTCATTCCCGCCAGCCTACGAGCAGTACTTC
size: NA; V: TRBV29-1; D: TRBD1; J: TRBJ2-5; CDR3: CSVEGDSRETQYF; DNA: TGCAGCGTTGAAGGGGACAGCCGCGAGACCCAGTACTTC
size: NA; V: TRBV12-3/TRBV12-4; D: TRBD1; J: TRBJ2-1; CDR3: CASSLGQGNEQFF; DNA: TGTGCCAGCAGCCTGGGACAGGGCAATGAGCAGTTCTTC
size: NA; V: TRBV6-5; D: NA; J: TRBJ1-1; CDR3: CASSSRDLINTEAFF; DNA: TGTGCCAGCTCCTCCCGGGACTTAATTAACACTGAAGCTTTCTTT
size: NA; V: TRBV9; D: NA; J: TRBJ2-5; CDR3: CASSVVGRFQETQYF; DNA: TGTGCCAGCAGCGTAGTTGGCAGATTCCAAGAGACCCAGTACTTC
size: NA; V: TRBV3-1; D: TRBD1; J: TRBJ2-7; CDR3: CASSQDTTGVGEQYF; DNA: TGTGCCAGCAGCCAAGATACGACAGGGGTGGGCGAGCAGTACTTC
size: NA; V: TRBV24-1; D: NA; J: TRBJ2-3; CDR3: CATSVGSSTDTQYF; DNA: TGTGCCACCAGTGTCGGTTCTAGCACAGATACGCAGTATTTT
size: NA; V: TRBV5-6; D: TRBD1; J: TRBJ2-1; CDR3: CASSSRRTGENEQFF; DNA: TGTGCCAGCAGCTCTCGCCGGACAGGGGAGAATGAGCAGTTCTTC
size: NA; V: TRBV29-1; D: NA; J: TRBJ2-5; CDR3: CSVEAYEQPETQYF; DNA: TGCAGCGTCGAGGCCTACGAGCAGCCAGAGACCCAGTACTTC
size: NA; V: TRBV30; D: NA; J: TRBJ2-1; CDR3: CAWSVRREQFF; DNA: TGTGCCTGGAGTGTAAGGCGAGAGCAGTTCTTC
size: NA; V: TRBV20-1; D: NA; J: TRBJ1-2; CDR3: CSARDPGTPTNYGYTF; DNA: TGCAGTGCTAGAGATCCGGGGACACCGACCAACTATGGCTACACCTTC
size: NA; V: TRBV27; D: NA; J: TRBJ1-2; CDR3: CASSETGWNYGYTF; DNA: TGTGCCAGCAGTGAAACAGGGTGGAACTATGGCTACACCTTC
size: once; V: TRBV19; D: NA; J: TRBJ2-2; CDR3: CASSISRTGELFF; DNA: TGTGCCAGTAGTATCTCGAGAACCGGGGAGCTGTTTTTT
size: NA; V: TRBV20-1; D: NA; J: TRBJ2-4; CDR3: CSANPLLDAKNIQYF; DNA: TGCAGTGCTAATCCACTCTTGGACGCCAAAAACATTCAGTACTTC
size: NA; V: TRBV15; D: TRBD1; J: TRBJ2-7; CDR3: CATSGDRVFDEQYF; DNA: TGTGCCACCAGCGGGGACAGGGTCTTCGACGAGCAGTACTTC
size: NA; V: TRBV7-9; D: NA; J: TRBJ1-1; CDR3: CASSSKWMTEAFF; DNA: TGTGCCAGCAGCTCAAAGTGGATGACTGAAGCTTTCTTT
size: NA; V: TRBV27; D: TRBD2; J: TRBJ2-1; CDR3: CASRRGANEQFF; DNA: TGTGCCAGCAGGCGGGGGGCCAATGAGCAGTTCTTC
size: NA; V: TRBV11-2; D: TRBD2; J: TRBJ2-1; CDR3: CASSLRPGLVSYNEQFF; DNA: TGTGCCAGCAGCTTAAGGCCGGGACTAGTCTCCTACAATGAGCAGTTCTTC
size: once; V: TRBV28; D: TRBD2; J: TRBJ2-5; CDR3: CASSFGEAGGAETQYF; DNA: TGTGCCAGCAGTTTCGGAGAAGCGGGGGGTGCAGAGACCCAGTACTTC
size: NA; V: TRBV14; D: NA; J: TRBJ2-7; CDR3: CASSSAYEQYF; DNA: TGTGCCAGCAGCTCCGCCTACGAGCAGTACTTC
size: NA; V: TRBV30; D: NA; J: TRBJ2-5; CDR3: CAWSGVLQETQYF; DNA: TGTGCCTGGAGTGGAGTGCTACAAGAGACCCAGTACTTC
size: NA; V: TRBV4-1; D: NA; J: TRBJ2-1; CDR3: CASSQDPRDEQFF; DNA: TGCGCCAGCAGCCAAGACCCGAGGGATGAGCAGTTCTTC
size: NA; V: TRBV12-5; D: NA; J: TRBJ2-2; CDR3: CASGLYTGELFF; DNA: TGTGCTAGTGGTTTGTATACCGGGGAGCTGTTTTTT
size: NA; V: TRBV2; D: TRBD2; J: TRBJ2-3; CDR3: CASRVAGGGTDTQYF; DNA: TGTGCCAGCAGGGTAGCGGGGGGGGGCACAGATACGCAGTATTTT
size: NA; V: TRBV6-5; D: NA; J: TRBJ1-4; CDR3: CASRGTGPPGEKLFF; DNA: TGTGCCAGCAGGGGGACGGGCCCTCCAGGTGAAAAACTGTTTTTT
size: NA; V: TRBV6-6; D: NA; J: TRBJ2-7; CDR3: CASQQDFVRVYEQYF; DNA: TGTGCCTCACAACAAGACTTTGTGAGAGTCTACGAGCAGTACTTC
size: NA; V: TRBV4-2; D: TRBD1; J: TRBJ2-5; CDR3: CASSQDPRGRETQYF; DNA: TGTGCCAGCAGCCAAGATCCCAGGGGGCGAGAGACCCAGTACTTC
size: once; V: TRBV19; D: NA; J: TRBJ1-5; CDR3: CASTDVGKPQHF; DNA: TGTGCCAGTACCGACGTTGGGAAGCCCCAGCATTTT
size: once; V: TRBV20-1; D: TRBD2; J: TRBJ2-7; CDR3: CSVRLAGYYEQYF; DNA: TGCAGTGTCAGACTAGCGGGGTATTACGAGCAGTACTTC
size: NA; V: TRBV7-9; D: NA; J: TRBJ1-1; CDR3: CASSLLGMNTEAFF; DNA: TGTGCCAGCAGCTTACTGGGAATGAACACTGAAGCTTTCTTT